The subject of this entry is one T cell receptor (beta chain). This receptor's antigen is unknown. Base qualities were left out, and no much larger clone turns up one base away. These data are taken from a study of blood T cell repertoires in COVID-19 (dated by TCRdb to the early 2020s). About the study as a whole: The collaborator samples originated in the United States, Italy and Spain and spanned the acute and convalescent phases of COVID-19. The prospective study material was composed of cDNA or gDNA derived from T cells, B-cell-depleted T cells, or PBMCs. Subjects who had been exposed to COVID-19, were actively infected with it, or had recovered from it provided the deeply sampled blood TCRbeta repertoires that made up the dataset. The repertoires were made available in a free public database intended to serve as a resource for research on the immune response to SARS-CoV-2. Samples were obtained from the ongoing ImmuneRACE study (first 160 participants) and from 1,254 subjects provided by 6 global collaborators. A de-identified subject ID, COVID-19 status, age in years and sex were almost always included in the sample metadata. Where available, HLA class I and class II types were taken from metadata supplied by the sample provider and were not determined by assay-based typing. What the work shows at the level of the full study, not this receptor alone: The quantity of clinical and demographic metadata differed by source and by participant and was supplied without curation.

TCRbeta CDR3 regions were amplified from genomic DNA by means of the immunoSEQ Assay, a bias-controlled multiplex PCR. Regarding the original processing steps: The number of nucleated cells in each sample was estimated from the amplification of reference gene primers within the assay. To quantify the absolute abundance of each unique TCRbeta CDR3 rearrangement, sequence reads were collapsed and filtered. Productive Simpson clonality was computed per sample as the square root of Simpson's diversity index over productive rearrangements. TCRdb's version of the immuneACCESS table is confined to in-frame rearrangements and falls short of the full clone set. An unresolved V gene accounts for under half of the shortfall where checked; the remainder is of unknown origin. V and J calls and clone size are those listed in that table; D and trimming were worked out from the DNA. The sample contains 250,000 to 300,000 clones, under 90% of them found a single time. The leading ten clones occupy around 10% of the sample.

Trimming at the junction amounts to 8 bases on V and 4 bases on J, and the germline ends lie 11 bases apart. Looking up the germline V gene yields CDR1 SGHRS and CDR2 YFSETQ. From cysteine to phenylalanine, the CDR3 is 12 amino acids long. The DNA shown is the 36-base CDR3, in frame from base 1. One collaborating source in Seattle enrolled patients during active infection and followed them longitudinally through the course of disease. Collaborating institutions collected whole blood in K2EDTA tubes following their own protocols. For TCRbeta analysis, collaborators shipped samples as frozen whole blood, isolated PBMCs, or DNA extracted from either of those sample types.

This TCR was sampled from a woman under 40 with COVID-19, enrolled during active disease. The sequenced sample consisted of peripheral blood. The chain employs TRBV5-1 and TRBJ2-3, with TRBD2 as a weak D call on 5 bases. The CDR3 reads as follows: CASSGSADTQYF. Read as DNA, the sequence is TGCGCCAGTTCGGGGTCAGCAGATACGCAGTATTTT.